This T cell receptor (beta chain) was captured by sequencing in a study of T-cell memory formation after mild COVID-19. The wider study: Among the donors, TCR clusters were largely specific to each donor.

This CDR3 spans 13 amino acids. V was shortened by 2 bases and J by 4 bases, with 6 bases between the two germline ends. The germline CDR1 and CDR2 sequences are MNHEY and SVGAGI. Study-level findings and limits: Shrinking CD4+ clones resided mostly in CM and EM, and CD8+ ones in EMRA. In pre-infection memory, a portion of responding clones appeared, which suggested that cross-reactive memory joined.

This clonotype was observed a handful of times. Its matching antigen is unknown. TCRdb redid the calling of the 5' RACE reads with MiXCR, one entry per CDR3 protein. The sample includes about 340,000 distinct CDR3 sequences, less than 20% of them seen just once. V gene TRBV6-5 combines with J gene TRBJ1-3; D gene unclear. The sample was PBMCs or a T cell subset sorted from them (not recorded which). This clonotype originated in a man between 18 and 35 years old who had mild COVID-19 (a few samples of this study predate the infection). Cell type and time point are not known. CDR3 amino acids: CASSYGPGNTIYF. In DNA form, the CDR3 reads TGTGCCAGCAGTTACGGGCCCGGAAACACCATATATTTT.